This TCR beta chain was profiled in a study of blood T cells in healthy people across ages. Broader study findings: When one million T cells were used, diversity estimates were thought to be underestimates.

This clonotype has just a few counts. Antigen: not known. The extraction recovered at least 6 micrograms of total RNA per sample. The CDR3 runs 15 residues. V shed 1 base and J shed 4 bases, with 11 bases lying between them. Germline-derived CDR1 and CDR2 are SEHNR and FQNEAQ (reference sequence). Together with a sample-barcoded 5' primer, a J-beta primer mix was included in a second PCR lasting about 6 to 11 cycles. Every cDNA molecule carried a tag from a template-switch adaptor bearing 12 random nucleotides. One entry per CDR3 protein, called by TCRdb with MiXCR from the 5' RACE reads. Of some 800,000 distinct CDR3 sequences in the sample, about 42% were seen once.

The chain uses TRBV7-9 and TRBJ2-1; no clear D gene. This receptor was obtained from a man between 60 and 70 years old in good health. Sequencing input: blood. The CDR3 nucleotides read TGTGCCAGCAGCTTAGGGGTCGAGAGATACAATGAGCAGTTCTTC. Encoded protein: CASSLGVERYNEQFF.